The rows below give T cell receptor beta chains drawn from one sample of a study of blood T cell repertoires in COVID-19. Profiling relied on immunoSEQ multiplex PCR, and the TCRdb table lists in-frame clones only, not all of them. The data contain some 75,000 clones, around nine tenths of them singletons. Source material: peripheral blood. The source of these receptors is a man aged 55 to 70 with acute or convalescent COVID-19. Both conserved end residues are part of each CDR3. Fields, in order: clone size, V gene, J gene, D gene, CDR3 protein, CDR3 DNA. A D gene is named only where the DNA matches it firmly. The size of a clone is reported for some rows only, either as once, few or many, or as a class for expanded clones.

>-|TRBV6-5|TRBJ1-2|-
CASSLTGNYGYTF
TGTGCCAGCAGTTTGACAGGAAACTATGGCTACACCTTC
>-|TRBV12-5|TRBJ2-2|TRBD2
CASGLERRLAGSNTGELFF
TGTGCTAGTGGTTTGGAGAGGAGGCTAGCGGGGTCGAACACCGGGGAGCTGTTTTTT
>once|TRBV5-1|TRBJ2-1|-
CASSLRGIDNEQFF
TGCGCCAGCAGCTTGCGGGGGATCGACAATGAGCAGTTCTTC
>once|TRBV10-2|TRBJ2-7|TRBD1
CASNYGQGYEQYF
TGCGCCAGCAATTATGGACAGGGCTACGAGCAGTACTTC
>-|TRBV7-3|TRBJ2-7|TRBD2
CASSPLAGAPSEQYF
TGTGCCAGCAGCCCCCTAGCGGGGGCCCCCAGCGAGCAGTACTTC
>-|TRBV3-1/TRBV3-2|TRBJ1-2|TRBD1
CASSLLGGQSYGYTF
TGTGCCAGCAGCCTGCTGGGGGGACAGAGCTATGGCTACACCTTC
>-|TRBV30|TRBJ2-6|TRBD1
CASGTDLSGANVLTF
TGTGCCTCCGGGACAGACCTCTCTGGGGCCAACGTCCTGACTTTC
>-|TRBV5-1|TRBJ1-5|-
CASSLSSGSNQPQHF
TGCGCCAGCAGCTTGTCCAGCGGTTCTAATCAGCCCCAGCATTTT
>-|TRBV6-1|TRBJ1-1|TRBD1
CASSDYRDRGGAFF
TGTGCCAGCAGTGATTACAGGGACAGGGGGGGAGCTTTCTTT
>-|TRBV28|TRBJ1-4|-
CASSFQGSATNEKLFF
TGTGCCAGCAGTTTTCAGGGATCTGCAACTAATGAAAAACTGTTTTTT
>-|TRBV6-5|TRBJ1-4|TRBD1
CASSSDRAEGFEKLFF
TGTGCCAGCAGTTCCGACAGGGCTGAGGGGTTTGAAAAACTGTTTTTT
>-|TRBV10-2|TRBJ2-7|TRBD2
CASTGGYEQYF
TGCGCCAGCACGGGAGGCTACGAGCAGTACTTC
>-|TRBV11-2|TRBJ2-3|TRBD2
CASSLGLAGGSDTQYF
TGTGCCAGCAGCTTAGGTCTAGCGGGGGGTTCAGATACGCAGTATTTT
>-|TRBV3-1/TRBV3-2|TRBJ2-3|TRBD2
CASSQQLAGMYTQYF
TGTGCCAGCAGCCAACAACTAGCGGGAATGTATACGCAGTATTTT
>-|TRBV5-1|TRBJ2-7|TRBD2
CASSLVLAGASSYEQYF
TGCGCCAGCAGCTTGGTTCTAGCGGGGGCTAGCTCCTACGAGCAGTACTTC
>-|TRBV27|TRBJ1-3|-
CASSLSLRASGNTIYF
TGTGCCAGCAGTCTCTCTCTCAGGGCCTCTGGAAACACCATATATTTT
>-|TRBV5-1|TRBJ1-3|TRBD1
CASSSGQGDFSGNTIYF
TGCGCCAGCAGCTCCGGACAGGGGGATTTCTCTGGAAACACCATATATTTT
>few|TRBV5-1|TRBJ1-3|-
CASSAQAFSGNTIYF
TGCGCCAGCAGCGCCCAGGCGTTCTCTGGAAACACCATATATTTT
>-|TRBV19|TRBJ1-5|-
CASSTTGQNNQPQHF
TGTGCCAGCTCCACAACCGGACAGAACAATCAGCCCCAGCATTTT
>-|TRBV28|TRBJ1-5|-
CASSRGDGSSFQPQHF
TGTGCCAGCTCCCGGGGGGACGGATCCTCGTTTCAGCCCCAGCATTTT
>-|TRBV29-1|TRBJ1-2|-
CSVEGGGPYGYTF
TGCAGCGTTGAGGGGGGAGGGCCCTATGGCTACACCTTC
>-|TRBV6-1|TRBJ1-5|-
CASSEFDSSNQPQHF
TGTGCCAGCAGTGAATTCGACAGTAGCAATCAGCCCCAGCATTTT
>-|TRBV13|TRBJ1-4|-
CASSSFQDRHEKLFF
TGTGCCAGCAGCTCCTTCCAGGACAGACACGAAAAACTGTTTTTT
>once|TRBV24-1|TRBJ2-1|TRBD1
CATSDLQLRGTGTYNEQFF
TGTGCCACCAGTGATTTGCAACTTAGAGGGACAGGAACCTACAATGAGCAGTTCTTC
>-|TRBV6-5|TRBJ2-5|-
CASSSRRQETQYF
TGTGCCAGCAGCTCCCGTCGGCAAGAGACCCAGTACTTC
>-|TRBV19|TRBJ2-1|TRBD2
CASSILAGGLDEQFF
TGTGCCAGTAGTATCCTAGCGGGGGGGCTCGATGAGCAGTTCTTC
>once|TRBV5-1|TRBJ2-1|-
CASSTAGTAANEQFF
TGCGCCAGCAGCACCGCCGGGACTGCAGCGAATGAGCAGTTCTTC
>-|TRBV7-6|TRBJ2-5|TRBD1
CASSLGAGGTQETQYF
TGTGCCAGCAGCTTAGGGGCAGGGGGCACGCAAGAGACCCAGTACTTC
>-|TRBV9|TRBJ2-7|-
CASSVGGRDGDEQYF
TGTGCCAGCAGCGTAGGAGGGCGGGACGGGGACGAGCAGTACTTC
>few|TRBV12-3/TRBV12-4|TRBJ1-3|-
CASSPRDTIYF
TGTGCCAGCAGCCCTCGGGACACCATATATTTT
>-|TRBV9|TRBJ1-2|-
CASSPGQGRPNYGYTF
TGTGCCAGCAGCCCCGGACAAGGACGACCTAACTATGGCTACACCTTC
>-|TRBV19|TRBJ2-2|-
CASSGFGELFF
TGTGCCAGTAGCGGGTTCGGGGAGCTGTTTTTT
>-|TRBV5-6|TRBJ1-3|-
CASSLRGSGNTIYF
TGTGCCAGCAGCTTAAGGGGATCTGGAAACACCATATATTTT
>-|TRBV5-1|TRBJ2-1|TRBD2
CASSLASGPGVDEQFF
TGCGCCAGCAGCTTAGCTAGCGGACCTGGGGTTGATGAGCAGTTCTTC
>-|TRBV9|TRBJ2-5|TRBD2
CASSRIAGEETQYF
TGTGCCAGCAGCAGAATAGCGGGGGAAGAGACCCAGTACTTC
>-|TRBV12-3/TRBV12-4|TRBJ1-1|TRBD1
CASSWTGNTEAFF
TGTGCCAGCAGTTGGACAGGGAACACTGAAGCTTTCTTT
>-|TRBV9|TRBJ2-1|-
CASNKGADSDEQFF
TGTGCCAGCAACAAAGGGGCGGATTCGGATGAGCAGTTCTTC